Each of the 25 T cell receptor beta chains below was sequenced from the same sample in a study of cytomegalovirus exposure and HLA in healthy donors. The PCR contained 60 Vbeta and 13 Jbeta primers. Produced via immunoSEQ multiplex PCR; TCRdb's table is partial and in-frame only. The repertoire holds over 150,000 clones, with roughly three quarters as singletons. Sequenced: PBMCs. These receptor sequences come from a man aged 30 to 45 in good health and CMV-seropositive.

J is TRBJ1-2 and V is TRBV28; D is unresolved. Trimming left V 2 bases short and J 8 bases short, with 15 bases between. CDR1 and CDR2 from the germline V gene are MDHEN and SYDVKM. The CDR3 runs 14 residues. This chain's CDR3 is CASSLPLRGGGYTF. For the CDR3, the DNA is TGTGCCAGCAGTTTACCCCTCCGAGGCGGAGGCTACACCTTC.

The gene calls are TRBV21-1 and TRBJ1-5. TRBV21-1 is shown as a pseudogene. The CDR3 length is 21 residues. This CDR3 is CASSSLVSGGSLLWSNQPQHF. DNA for the CDR3: TGTGCCAGCAGCTCCCTGGTTTCCGGGGGGTCCCTACTCTGGAGCAATCAGCCCCAGCATTTT.

The gene calls are TRBV7-2 and TRBJ2-1; 8 bases align to TRBD1. The CDR3 totals 15 residues. V was clipped by 3 bases and J by 0 bases; unmatched bases: 1. Germline V gene data show CDR1 as SGHTA and CDR2 as FQGNSA. The CDR3 sequence is CASSLTGASYNEQFF. The CDR3 DNA sequence: TGTGCCAGCAGCTTGACAGGGGCCTCCTACAATGAGCAGTTCTTC.

The V and J genes are TRBV5-4 and TRBJ2-7; TRBD2 matches at 9 bases. Germline V gene lookup returns CDR1 SGHNT and CDR2 YYREEE (reference sequence). The CDR3 sequence is 14 residues long. The V segment lost 4 bases and the J segment 3 bases; nucleotides outside the gene matches: 5. CDR3 sequence: CASSRGLALYEQYF. The CDR3 DNA is TGTGCCAGCAGCCGGGGACTAGCCCTCTACGAGCAGTACTTC. The full variable domain, rest sourced from reference TRBV5-4 and TRBJ2-7, is ETGVTQSPTHLIKTRGQQVTLRCSSQSGHNTVSWYQQALGQGPQFIFQYYREEENGRGNFPPRFSGLQFPNYSSELNVNALELDDSALYLCASSRGLALYEQYFGPGTRLTVT.

V is TRBV11-2 and J is TRBJ2-3, with a weak D call TRBD2 (6 bases). The germline V gene encodes CDR1 SGHAT and CDR2 FQNNGV. V was trimmed by 4 bases and J by 7 bases, leaving 15 bases between them. CDR3 size: 14 residues. The CDR3 loop is CASSSPGTPNTQYF. The CDR3 coding sequence is TGTGCCAGCAGCTCCCCCGGGACTCCTAATACGCAGTATTTT.

This clone was picked up one time. The V and J genes are TRBV4-2 and TRBJ2-5, with D perhaps matching TRBD2 (6 bases). Trimming left V 0 bases short and J 5 bases short, with 16 bases between. The length of the CDR3 is 16 residues. Germline V gives CDR1 LGHNA, CDR2 YNFKEQ. The CDR3 coding sequence is TGTGCCAGCAGCCAAGAGGGGAGGTCCGTGGGGGAGACCCAGTACTTC. Translation: CASSQEGRSVGETQYF.

This clone was observed a handful of times. The chain employs TRBV6-1 and TRBJ2-7; D perhaps matches TRBD1 (5 bases). CDR3 length: 14 residues. Germline CDR1 MNHNS, CDR2 SASEGT. Trimming left V 0 bases short and J 7 bases short, with 13 bases between. This chain's CDR3 is CASSEAGADGEQYF. In nucleotides, the CDR3 is TGTGCCAGCAGTGAAGCTGGGGCGGATGGGGAGCAGTACTTC.

The genes are TRBV27 and TRBJ2-5; 12 bases fit TRBD1. This CDR3 contains 15 residues. The germline gives CDR1 MNHEY, CDR2 SMNVEV (reference sequence). V lost 0 bases and J lost 7; bases outside the gene matches: 3. The CDR3: CASSLSGQGAGTQYF. CDR3 bases: TGTGCCAGCAGTTTATCGGGACAGGGGGCCGGGACCCAGTACTTC.

A few counts support this clone. The CDR3 region has the DNA TGTGCCAGCAGTGGTAGGGACAGGACAAACACTGAAGCTTTCTTT. Translating it yields CASSGRDRTNTEAFF. This sequence joins TRBV28 and TRBJ1-1; 8 nucleotides match TRBD1. The CDR3 contains 15 residues. Germline V gene sequence: CDR1 MDHEN, CDR2 SYDVKM. J lost 2 bases, V lost 5 bases, and 7 bases had no gene match.

The V and J genes are TRBV18 and TRBJ2-7, with a weak D call TRBD1 (6 bases). The CDR3 runs 12 residues. Germline V gene lookup returns CDR1 KGHSH and CDR2 LQKENI. Trimming shortened V by 2 bases and J by 10 bases, and 12 bases separated the two germline ends. CDR3 protein: CASSPGTPEQYF. CDR3 nucleotide sequence: TGTGCCAGCTCACCAGGGACACCCGAACAGTACTTC.

The DNA of the CDR3 is TGTGCCAGCAGCACCCCTGGGGGGTATGAGGACACCATATATTTT. It specifies CASSTPGGYEDTIYF. The rearrangement joins TRBV7-8 to TRBJ1-3; a weak D match, TRBD1 (5 bases). Between the trimmed V and J ends, which lost 5 bases and 8 bases, there was a span of 19 bases. The CDR3 totals 15 residues. Germline assignment: CDR1 SGHVS and CDR2 FQNEAQ.

The chain has TRBV11-1 and TRBJ2-7; D is perhaps TRBD1 (5 bases). Germline values: CDR1 SGHAT, CDR2 FQDESV (reference sequence). This CDR3 spans 14 amino acids. V was trimmed by 5 bases and J by 2 bases, leaving 13 bases between them. CDR3 protein: CASSLQVSAYEQYF. CDR3 sequence (DNA): TGTGCCAGCAGCCTACAGGTTTCTGCCTACGAGCAGTACTTC. The full variable domain, in which reference TRBV11-1 and TRBJ2-7 provide the parts outside the CDR3, is EAEVAQSPRYKITEKSQAVAFWCDPISGHATLYWYRQILGQGPELLVQFQDESVVDDSQLPKDRFSAERLKGVDSTLKIQPAELGDSAMYLCASSLQVSAYEQYFGPGTRLTVT.

There are a few counts of this clone. The CDR3 loop is CASSKNTGGGITDTQYF. The CDR3, as DNA: TGTGCCAGCAGCAAAAACACAGGGGGCGGAATTACAGATACGCAGTATTTT. V usage is TRBV7-2 and J usage is TRBJ2-3, with 9 bases aligning to TRBD1. CDR3 size: 17 residues. CDR1 and CDR2 from the germline V gene are SGHTA and FQGNSA. The junction had 12 bases not matched to a gene; V was cut back by 5 bases and J by 3 bases.

CDR3 coding DNA: TGTGCCAGCAAACTGGGGACTAGCGGGCCTGAGCAGTTCTTC. Protein sequence: CASKLGTSGPEQFF. The V call is TRBV6-1, the J call TRBJ2-1, with 12 bases that match TRBD2. The CDR3 sequence is 14 residues long. The J segment lost 9 bases and the V segment lost 7 bases, leaving 7 bases of the junction unmatched. Germline values: CDR1 MNHNS, CDR2 SASEGT.

This clone was picked up a small number of times. The chain links TRBV11-2 to TRBJ1-5; D gene ambiguous. CDR1 and CDR2 from the germline V gene are SGHAT and FQNNGV. V lost 5 bases and J lost 9, with 14 bases in between. The CDR3 loop spans 13 amino acids. In DNA, the CDR3 is TGTGCCAGCAGCCCTACCCCCGGCGGGCCCCAGCATTTT. Translated, it gives CASSPTPGGPQHF.

The chain has TRBV5-1 and TRBJ2-3; D is undetermined. In germline, CDR1 is SGHRS, CDR2 YFSETQ. V lost 5 bases, J lost 3 bases, and 13 bases lay in between. The CDR3 spans 14 residues. CDR3 loop: CASRDTLQTDTQYF. CDR3 bases: TGCGCCAGCAGAGACACTCTCCAGACAGATACGCAGTATTTT.

In its sample, this clone was seen a few times. This chain links TRBV6-1 with TRBJ1-4; D ambiguous. In germline, CDR1 is MNHNS, CDR2 SASEGT. V gave up 2 bases and J gave up 4 bases, with 2 bases separating them. The CDR3 is 12 amino acids. The CDR3 sequence: CASSEYNEKLFF. The CDR3, as DNA: TGTGCCAGCAGTGAATATAATGAAAAACTGTTTTTT.

The J gene is TRBJ1-2, the V gene TRBV11-2, with 8 bases identical to TRBD1. Trimming cost V 5 bases and J 4 bases; bases outside gene matches: 3. The germline V gene encodes CDR1 SGHAT and CDR2 FQNNGV. The CDR3 is made up of 13 amino acids. The DNA for the CDR3 is TGTGCCAGCAGCCTGGACAGGGCCTATGGCTACACCTTC. The encoded protein is CASSLDRAYGYTF.

This clone occurred once. The J gene is TRBJ2-1, the V gene TRBV4-2, with 11 bases that match TRBD2. The CDR3 has 17 residues. V gave up 2 bases and J gave up 8 bases; unmatched junction bases: 11. Germline CDR1 reads LGHNA; CDR2 reads YNFKEQ. CDR3 nucleotide sequence: TGTGCCAGCAGCCAACTCGGAACTAGCGGGAGATTCGATGAGCAGTTCTTC. Residues: CASSQLGTSGRFDEQFF.

This chain links TRBV6-1 with TRBJ2-5, with TRBD1 matching 10 bases. The CDR3 totals 13 residues. Trimming took 6 bases from V and 11 from J; bases not matched to a gene: 9. Germline V gives CDR1 MNHNS, CDR2 SASEGT. The CDR3 protein is CASRETGGGEQYF. DNA of the CDR3: TGTGCCAGCAGAGAGACAGGGGGCGGAGAGCAGTACTTC.

CDR3 sequence: CASSRVAGANYGYTF. The CDR3 nucleotides read TGTGCCAGCAGCCGCGTCGCGGGGGCGAACTATGGCTACACCTTC. The rearrangement joins TRBV6-1 to TRBJ1-2; D might be TRBD1 (6 bases). Germline V lookup: CDR1 MNHNS, CDR2 SASEGT. CDR3 length: 15 amino acids. V was shortened by 6 bases and J by 2 bases, with 16 bases between the two germline ends.

This sequence joins TRBV7-2 and TRBJ2-1; 11 positions match TRBD2. The CDR3 is 15 amino acids. With 5 bases clipped from V and 7 bases from J, the junction kept 7 bases outside the gene matches. Germline-derived CDR1 and CDR2 are SGHTA and FQGNSA. The CDR3 here is CASSLLAGGINEQFF. The CDR3 region has the DNA TGTGCCAGCAGCCTCCTAGCGGGAGGAATAAATGAGCAGTTCTTC.

V is TRBV7-9 and J is TRBJ2-5; D is ambiguous. Germline values: CDR1 SEHNR, CDR2 FQNEAQ (reference sequence). The CDR3 covers 14 residues. The V gene lost 5 bases and the J gene lost 4 bases, with 14 bases spanning the gap. The CDR3 spells CASSLGGPLETQYF. In DNA form, the CDR3 reads TGTGCCAGCAGCCTGGGTGGGCCTTTAGAGACCCAGTACTTC.

This clone was observed once. This sequence joins TRBV29-1 and TRBJ2-7; D possibly corresponds to TRBD2 (5 bases). V dropped 0 bases and J dropped 2 bases, with 11 bases sitting between them. CDR3 size: 14 residues. Germline CDR1 and CDR2: SQVTM and ANQGSEA. The CDR3 DNA follows: TGCAGCGTTGAAGATCCCGAGCGGACCTACGAGCAGTACTTC. Translating it yields CSVEDPERTYEQYF.

V usage is TRBV5-1 and J usage is TRBJ1-4; 7 bases map to TRBD1. V lost 0 bases and J lost 5; bases outside the gene matches: 7. Germline CDR1 reads SGHRS; CDR2 reads YFSETQ. This CDR3 region has 16 residues. This CDR3 reads CASSLGQGDGNEKLFF. CDR3 in DNA: TGCGCCAGCAGCTTGGGACAGGGAGACGGCAATGAAAAACTGTTTTTT.